A single sample gave rise to the 32 T cell receptor beta chains below, sequenced in a study of shared clonotypes between healthy human individuals. Profiled with immunoSEQ multiplex PCR; TCRdb holds only in-frame clones, not every one. The sample lists about 1 million clones; about 77% were seen once. Sequenced: memory CD4+ T cells sorted from blood. Subset given: CD45RA-negative fraction. These receptors all come from a man between 18 and 35 years old in good health.

This clone was detected once. V usage is TRBV28 and J usage is TRBJ2-3; perhaps TRBD1 as D (6 bases). Germline V lookup: CDR1 MDHEN, CDR2 SYDVKM. V was clipped by 5 bases and J by 1 base, with 16 bases between them. The CDR3 has 16 residues. The CDR3 loop reads CASSPTTGTGTDTQYF. The CDR3 bases are TGTGCCAGCAGTCCAACAACAGGGACCGGCACAGATACGCAGTATTTT.

CDR3 loop: CASSFPQSSYEQYF. As DNA, the CDR3 is TGTGCCAGCAGTTTCCCCCAAAGCTCCTACGAGCAGTACTTC. The rearrangement uses TRBV28 and TRBJ2-7, with no clear D. CDR1 MDHEN and CDR2 SYDVKM come from the germline V gene. This CDR3 region has 14 residues. The V end lost 3 bases, the J end lost 0 bases, and 9 bases lay between the germline ends. The variable domain in full, completed from reference TRBV28 and TRBJ2-7, reads DVKVTQSSRYLVKRTGEKVFLECVQDMDHENMFWYRQDPGLGLRLIYFSYDVKMKEKGDIPEGYSVSREKKERFSLILESASTNQTSMYLCASSFPQSSYEQYFGPGTRLTVT.

This chain joins TRBV7-9 and TRBJ1-6, with a tentative D call TRBD1 (6 bases). The V end was cut by 3 bases, the J end by 6 bases, with 12 bases between. Germline CDR1 is SEHNR and CDR2 is FQNEAQ (reference sequence). The CDR3 sequence is 15 residues long. CDR3 nucleotides: TGTGCCAGCAGCTTTCAAGGACAGTTTAATTCACCCCTCCACTTT. Protein: CASSFQGQFNSPLHF. Using reference TRBV7-9 and TRBJ1-6 for the parts outside the CDR3, the full variable domain is DTGVSQNPRHKITKRGQNVTFRCDPISEHNRLYWYRQTLGQGPEFLTYFQNEAQLEKSRLLSDRFSAERPKGSFSTLEIQRTEQGDSAMYLCASSFQGQFNSPLHFGNGTRLTVT.

This clone was observed at least ten times. The chain combines TRBV28 with TRBJ1-1, with 9 bases identical to TRBD1. V trimming: 5 bases; J trimming: 11 bases; junction bases outside the gene matches: 6. In germline, CDR1 is MDHEN, CDR2 SYDVKM. CDR3 length: 12 amino acids. This CDR3 reads CASSVTGQGAFF. The CDR3 bases are TGTGCCAGCAGTGTGACAGGACAGGGGGCTTTCTTT.

This chain uses TRBV7-2 with TRBJ1-5; possible D gene TRBD1, 6 bases. The V gene's germline CDR1 is SGHTA and CDR2 FQGNSA. The V end was cut by 3 bases, the J end by 2 bases, with 8 bases between. This CDR3 has 14 residues. CDR3: CASSFNRGNQPQHF. The CDR3 DNA follows: TGTGCCAGCAGCTTCAACAGGGGCAATCAGCCCCAGCATTTT.

V is TRBV25-1 and J is TRBJ1-1; D is possibly TRBD1 (5 bases). Germline V gene lookup returns CDR1 MGHDK and CDR2 SYGVNS. This CDR3 has 13 residues. Trimming removed 2 bases from V and 10 bases from J, with 14 bases in between. The CDR3 is CASSEKGARAAFF. CDR3 bases: TGTGCCAGCAGTGAAAAAGGGGCGCGAGCAGCTTTCTTT.

The chain couples TRBV5-1 to TRBJ2-2; TRBD2 aligns across 8 bases. CDR1 and CDR2 (germline): SGHRS, YFSETQ. After removal of 4 bases from V and 4 bases from J, the junction contained 9 bases not matched to a gene. This CDR3 is 16 amino acids long. The chain's CDR3 is CASSLRTSLGTGELFF. In DNA form, the CDR3 reads TGCGCCAGCAGCCTACGGACTAGCCTCGGCACCGGGGAGCTGTTTTTT.

This clone was recorded only once. The chain is built from TRBV4-1 and TRBJ2-2; D gene unclear. Germline V gives CDR1 MGHRA, CDR2 YSYEKL. Trimming took 0 bases from V and 3 from J, leaving 14 bases between them. The CDR3 contains 17 residues. This CDR3 reads CASSQDFEGLYTGELFF. The CDR3 bases are TGCGCCAGCAGCCAAGATTTTGAAGGGTTGTACACCGGGGAGCTGTTTTTT.

This clone was detected a few times. CDR3 nucleotides: TGTGCCAGCAGCTTAGAGGAATTAGGACTGAAGGTGCGGGAGCAGTTCTTC. Amino acid sequence: CASSLEELGLKVREQFF. The chain has TRBV7-9 and TRBJ2-1; a possible D gene is TRBD2 (5 bases). The CDR3 spans 17 residues. CDR1 is SEHNR and CDR2 is FQNEAQ in the germline V gene (reference sequence). V lost 1 base, J lost 10 bases, and 23 bases lay in between.

This chain links TRBV7-2 with TRBJ2-5, with 11 bases aligning to TRBD2. J was trimmed by 4 bases and V by 3 bases; bases with no gene match: 7. The V gene's germline CDR1 is SGHTA and CDR2 FQGNSA. CDR3 length: 16 residues. CDR3 nucleotides: TGTGCCAGCAGCTTTTTAGCGGGAGGGGGAGTAGAGACCCAGTACTTC. Translating gives CASSFLAGGGVETQYF.

The rearrangement links TRBV6-6 to TRBJ1-2; TRBD1 matches at 7 bases. The germline V gene has CDR1 MNHNY and CDR2 SVGAGI (reference sequence). V was pared by 7 bases and J by 4 bases, with 6 bases of the junction left unmatched. This CDR3 has 13 amino acids. Here the CDR3 DNA reads TGTGCCAGCAATTCGGACAGGCCCTATGGCTACACCTTC. Protein: CASNSDRPYGYTF.

The rearrangement links TRBV10-3 to TRBJ2-5, with TRBD1 matching 7 bases. Germline CDR1 is ENHRY and CDR2 is SYGVKD. There are 17 residues in the CDR3. Trimming took 0 bases from V and 1 from J; bases not matched to a gene: 8. The CDR3 nucleotides read TGTGCCATCAGTGAGTCGAGGGACAGCTGGGGCCAAGAGACCCAGTACTTC. Amino acids: CAISESRDSWGQETQYF.

With regard to this clone: Other DNA sequences in this sample translate to the same CDR3. V usage is TRBV9 and J usage is TRBJ1-3; D unresolved. V was clipped by 0 bases and J by 4 bases, with 5 bases between them. Germline CDR1 is SGDLS and CDR2 is YYNGEE. CDR3 length: 13 amino acids. The CDR3 spells CASSVGRGNTIYF. The CDR3 bases are TGTGCCAGCAGCGTAGGTCGGGGAAACACCATATATTTT. The full variable domain, in which reference TRBV9 and TRBJ1-3 provide the parts outside the CDR3, is DSGVTQTPKHLITATGQRVTLRCSPRSGDLSVYWYQQSLDQGLQFLIQYYNGEERAKGNILERFSAQQFPDLHSELNLSSLELGDSALYFCASSVGRGNTIYFGEGSWLTVV.

This clone showed up just once. The J gene is TRBJ2-5, the V gene TRBV6-1; D unresolved. With 8 bases removed from V and 2 bases from J, the gap between germline ends came to 12 bases. CDR1 is MNHNS, CDR2 SASEGT, per germline. The CDR3 sequence is 13 residues long. CDR3 sequence (DNA): TGTGCCAGCCATCACCCAGAGCAAGAGACCCAGTACTTC. Protein: CASHHPEQETQYF.

The chain joins TRBV30 to TRBJ2-1, with TRBD2 matching 11 bases. After removal of 3 bases from V and 9 bases from J, the junction contained 16 bases not matched to a gene. The CDR3 totals 17 residues. Germline V gene lookup returns CDR1 GTSNPN and CDR2 SVGIG (reference sequence). CDR3 DNA: TGTGCCTGGAGACCACAGGAACGAACTAGCGGGAGTGCTGAGCAGTTCTTC. Its translation is CAWRPQERTSGSAEQFF.

The V gene is TRBV6-1, the J gene TRBJ2-3; D may be TRBD2 (6 bases). The germline CDR1 and CDR2 sequences are MNHNS and SASEGT. CDR3 length: 14 amino acids. The V end lost 6 bases, the J end lost 2 bases, and 12 bases lay between the germline ends. The CDR3 sequence is CASSVGGHTDTQYF. CDR3 bases: TGTGCCAGCAGCGTCGGGGGTCACACAGATACGCAGTATTTT.

V usage is TRBV19 and J usage is TRBJ1-1; 9 nucleotides match TRBD1. With V trimmed by 5 bases and J by 4 bases, 8 bases remained unmatched. The CDR3 runs 15 residues. The germline V gene encodes CDR1 LNHDA and CDR2 SQIVND (reference sequence). The CDR3 loop is CASSPNTGGGTEAFF. The CDR3, as DNA: TGTGCCAGTAGTCCGAATACAGGGGGCGGCACTGAAGCTTTCTTT. The full variable domain, completed using reference TRBV19 and TRBJ1-1, is DGGITQSPKYLFRKEGQNVTLSCEQNLNHDAMYWYRQDPGQGLRLIYYSQIVNDFQKGDIAEGYSVSREKKESFPLTVTSAQKNPTAFYLCASSPNTGGGTEAFFGQGTRLTVV.

In the case of this clone: Other DNA sequences in the same sample also yield this CDR3. This rearrangement joins TRBV28 to TRBJ1-1; 8 bases line up with TRBD1. The trim removed 5 bases at V and 4 bases at J, leaving 6 bases unmatched. Germline V gene data show CDR1 as MDHEN and CDR2 as SYDVKM. The CDR3 extends over 14 amino acids. CDR3 loop: CASSPQGAGTEAFF. The CDR3 nucleotides are TGTGCCAGCAGTCCTCAGGGGGCTGGCACTGAAGCTTTCTTT.

The rearrangement joins TRBV15 to TRBJ1-5; D gene unclear. Germline V gives CDR1 LNHNV, CDR2 YYDKDF (reference sequence). The CDR3 sequence is 14 residues long. V was clipped by 0 bases and J by 2 bases, with 5 bases between them. The CDR3 loop reads CATSRDQGNQPQHF. CDR3 in DNA: TGTGCCACCAGCAGAGATCAAGGCAATCAGCCCCAGCATTTT.

This rearrangement joins TRBV29-1 to TRBJ1-1; no clear D. The CDR3 is made up of 12 amino acids. V shed 4 bases and J shed 5 bases, with 11 bases lying between them. Germline CDR1 is SQVTM and CDR2 is ANQGSEA. The CDR3 DNA sequence: TGCAGCGTTGGGCTGTGGGGAACTGAAGCTTTCTTT. Residues: CSVGLWGTEAFF.

The chain carries TRBV6-5 and TRBJ1-4; 7 positions match TRBD1. V trimming: 7 bases; J trimming: 5 bases; junction bases outside the gene matches: 4. The CDR3 has 13 amino acids. Germline V lookup: CDR1 MNHEY, CDR2 SVGAGI. The CDR3 loop reads CASKGQINEKLFF. DNA for the CDR3: TGTGCCAGCAAGGGACAGATAAATGAAAAACTGTTTTTT.

This clone was picked up a small number of times. The V gene is TRBV28, the J gene TRBJ1-4; D perhaps matches TRBD1 (5 bases). The CDR3 covers 13 residues. V gave up 2 bases and J gave up 8 bases, with 9 bases separating them. Germline V gives CDR1 MDHEN, CDR2 SYDVKM. Here the CDR3 DNA reads TGTGCCAGCAGTTTAATCCAGGGCGAAAAACTGTTTTTT. Translation gives CASSLIQGEKLFF. The full variable domain, completed using reference TRBV28 and TRBJ1-4, is DVKVTQSSRYLVKRTGEKVFLECVQDMDHENMFWYRQDPGLGLRLIYFSYDVKMKEKGDIPEGYSVSREKKERFSLILESASTNQTSMYLCASSLIQGEKLFFGSGTQLSVL.

This clone was seen at least ten times. This sequence joins TRBV11-2 and TRBJ2-3; maybe TRBD2 (5 bases). The V gene's germline CDR1 is SGHAT and CDR2 FQNNGV. The CDR3 totals 16 residues. V lost 5 bases and J 2 bases, leaving 17 bases between the germline ends. The CDR3 DNA reads TGTGCCAGCAGCCGAGGTGCGTCGGGGTTCACAGATACGCAGTATTTT. Its protein product is CASSRGASGFTDTQYF.

The rearrangement links TRBV10-1 to TRBJ2-3, with a weak D call TRBD1 (5 bases). The germline V and J ends were trimmed by 8 bases and 2 bases, with 11 bases remaining between them. CDR3 length: 13 amino acids. Germline CDR1 WNHNN, CDR2 SYGVQD (reference sequence). The CDR3 spells CASAPGFTDTQYF. The CDR3 nucleotides are TGCGCCAGCGCTCCAGGGTTCACAGATACGCAGTATTTT.

This clone was recorded a few times. The CDR3 DNA is TGTGCCAGCACCCTGGTCCCCGGGCCTAACTATGGCTACACCTTC. Amino acids: CASTLVPGPNYGYTF. V is TRBV5-5 and J is TRBJ1-2, with D unresolved. CDR1 is SGHKS, CDR2 YYEKEE, per germline (reference sequence). With 6 bases removed from V and 0 bases from J, the gap between germline ends came to 15 bases. The CDR3 consists of 15 residues.

This chain joins TRBV6-1 and TRBJ2-1, with D perhaps matching TRBD2 (6 bases). Germline CDR1 reads MNHNS; CDR2 reads SASEGT. The ends were cut back, 8 bases at V and 7 bases at J, with 18 bases in the middle. The CDR3 is made up of 14 amino acids. Written as DNA, the CDR3 is TGTGCCAGCGTTCCGACTAGTTTCTTGAATGAGCAGTTCTTC. Amino acid sequence: CASVPTSFLNEQFF.

The gene calls are TRBV5-1 and TRBJ2-7; no firm D call. V was cut by 1 base and J by 4 bases, with 6 bases left in between. CDR3 length equals 12 residues. The germline V gene encodes CDR1 SGHRS and CDR2 YFSETQ. CDR3 in amino acids: CASSLNLYEQYF. The DNA for the CDR3 is TGCGCCAGCAGCTTGAATTTGTACGAGCAGTACTTC.

V and J are TRBV10-2 and TRBJ2-5; D unresolved. Trimming left V 5 bases short and J 5 bases short, with 15 bases between. CDR1 is WSHSY and CDR2 is SAAADI in the germline V gene. This CDR3 spans 14 amino acids. CDR3 amino acids: CASSPPGSRETQYF. CDR3 nucleotides: TGCGCCAGCAGTCCCCCGGGCTCTCGGGAGACCCAGTACTTC.

This clone was detected a few times. This sequence joins TRBV10-3 and TRBJ1-6, with TRBD1 identical over 10 bases. The J segment lost 9 bases and the V segment lost 4 bases, leaving 3 bases of the junction unmatched. Germline lookup yields CDR1 ENHRY and CDR2 SYGVKD. The CDR3 spans 14 residues. The DNA of the CDR3 is TGTGCCATCAGTGGACAGGGGGCCGGTTCACCCCTCCACTTT. Translating gives CAISGQGAGSPLHF.

The chain is built from TRBV5-1 and TRBJ1-2; the D is unclear. Germline values: CDR1 SGHRS, CDR2 YFSETQ. This CDR3 contains 11 residues. Deletions cut 0 bases from V and 8 bases from J, with 5 bases between. The CDR3 DNA reads TGCGCCAGCAGCTTGGAGTCGGGCTACACCTTC. It translates to CASSLESGYTF.

J is TRBJ2-4 and V is TRBV30; 7 nucleotides agree with TRBD1. CDR1 and CDR2 (germline): GTSNPN, SVGIG (reference sequence). This CDR3 has 15 residues. V lost 1 base, J lost 3 bases, and 6 bases stayed unmatched. This CDR3 is CAWSGQGRGKNIQYF. The CDR3 DNA reads as TGTGCCTGGAGTGGACAGGGTAGGGGCAAAAACATTCAGTACTTC.

V is TRBV7-2 and J is TRBJ2-3, with D possibly being TRBD2 (5 bases). Looked up from germline, CDR1 is SGHTA and CDR2 is FQGNSA. The V and J ends lost 8 bases and 2 bases respectively, with 11 bases between them. The CDR3 totals 13 residues. This CDR3 reads CASLREITDTQYF. The DNA for the CDR3 is TGTGCCAGCCTTAGGGAGATCACAGATACGCAGTATTTT.